These T cell receptor beta chains were read from a single sample in a study of blood T cell repertoires in COVID-19. The table came from immunoSEQ multiplex PCR; TCRdb's copy has only in-frame clones and leaves some out. The sample lists about 380,000 clones; 70% to 90% were seen once. Sequences were obtained from PBMCs or T cells enriched from blood (not recorded which). The receptors come from a man aged 25-45 years who had recovered from COVID-19. CDR3s include the opening cysteine and the closing phenylalanine or tryptophan. The D gene is left open where the match is weak. For some rows the clone size is stated as once, few or many, or as a class when expanded; others skip it.

J: TRBJ2-7
size: few
V: TRBV18
D: NA
DNA: TGTGCCAGCTCGGTGGGACTCGCCTACGAGCAGTACTTC
CDR3: CASSVGLAYEQYF

J: TRBJ1-5
size: NA
V: TRBV18
D: NA
DNA: TGTGCCAGCTCACGTCAGGGGAGTAATCAGCCCCAGCATTTT
CDR3: CASSRQGSNQPQHF

J: TRBJ1-1
size: NA
V: TRBV5-6
D: TRBD1
DNA: TGTGCCAGCAGCTTGCTCGAGGGGGCAGGAGCTTTCTTT
CDR3: CASSLLEGAGAFF

J: TRBJ1-6
size: NA
V: TRBV3-1/TRBV3-2
D: NA
DNA: TGTGCCAGCAGCCGTCGACAGAATAATTCACCCCTCCACTTT
CDR3: CASSRRQNNSPLHF

J: TRBJ1-5
size: NA
V: TRBV2
D: TRBD1
DNA: TGTGCCAGCAGGATCGGGACAGGGTCAAATCAGCCCCAGCATTTT
CDR3: CASRIGTGSNQPQHF

J: TRBJ2-1
size: NA
V: TRBV19
D: NA
DNA: TGTGCCAGTAGTATAGTAGGCCAGGGGAATGAGCAGTTCTTC
CDR3: CASSIVGQGNEQFF

J: TRBJ2-5
size: NA
V: TRBV10-2
D: NA
DNA: TGCGCCAGCAGTGACAGGGATGGTCAAGAGACCCAGTACTTC
CDR3: CASSDRDGQETQYF

J: TRBJ1-4
size: NA
V: TRBV4-2
D: TRBD1
DNA: TGTGCCAGCAGCCAAGACAGGGGGTCTAATGAAAAACTGTTTTTT
CDR3: CASSQDRGSNEKLFF

J: TRBJ1-6
size: few
V: TRBV6-2/TRBV6-3
D: NA
DNA: TGTGCCAGCAGCCTAACAGGGACCCGGACACCCCTCCACTTT
CDR3: CASSLTGTRTPLHF

J: TRBJ1-1
size: NA
V: TRBV7-6
D: TRBD1
DNA: TGTGCCAGCAGCTTAAGACAGGGCCGGGACACTGAAGCTTTCTTT
CDR3: CASSLRQGRDTEAFF

J: TRBJ1-1
size: NA
V: TRBV7-8
D: NA
DNA: TGTGCCAGCAGCCGAGAACAGGGGAACACTGAAGCTTTCTTT
CDR3: CASSREQGNTEAFF

J: TRBJ1-4
size: NA
V: TRBV6-5
D: TRBD1
DNA: TGTGCCAGCAGCTTCGGGACAGGGGAAAAACTGTTTTTT
CDR3: CASSFGTGEKLFF

J: TRBJ2-7
size: NA
V: TRBV5-1
D: TRBD1
DNA: TGCGCCAGCAGCTGGACAGGTGGAAGCTCCTACGAGCAGTACTTC
CDR3: CASSWTGGSSYEQYF

J: TRBJ2-1
size: NA
V: TRBV5-1
D: NA
DNA: TGCGCCAGCAGCTGGCGGACTATTCGGAGCTCCTACAATGAGCAGTTCTTC
CDR3: CASSWRTIRSSYNEQFF

J: TRBJ1-2
size: NA
V: TRBV10-3
D: NA
DNA: TGTGCCATCAGTGCGGGGGGGCCCTTTACTTCTAACTATGGCTACACCTTC
CDR3: CAISAGGPFTSNYGYTF

J: TRBJ1-2
size: NA
V: TRBV30
D: TRBD1
DNA: TGTGCCTGGAGAGGACAGGGTGGGGGCTACACCTTC
CDR3: CAWRGQGGGYTF

J: TRBJ2-3
size: NA
V: TRBV9
D: NA
DNA: TGTGCCAGCAGCACACGACAGACAGATACGCAGTATTTT
CDR3: CASSTRQTDTQYF

J: TRBJ1-5
size: NA
V: TRBV3-1/TRBV3-2
D: NA
DNA: TGTGCCAGCAGCCAAGGAGGGAGTTATCAGCCCCAGCATTTT
CDR3: CASSQGGSYQPQHF

J: TRBJ1-3
size: NA
V: TRBV6-5
D: NA
DNA: TGTGCCAGCAGGTTATACAGGGATGGAAACACCATATATTTT
CDR3: CASRLYRDGNTIYF

J: TRBJ2-7
size: NA
V: TRBV10-2
D: TRBD1
DNA: TGCGCCAGCACTTCCGGGACAGGGGGAGGGGAGCAGTACTTC
CDR3: CASTSGTGGGEQYF

J: TRBJ1-2
size: NA
V: TRBV30
D: NA
DNA: TGTGCCTGGAGTTCGTCCCCCGGGTATGGCTACACCTTC
CDR3: CAWSSSPGYGYTF

J: TRBJ2-2
size: NA
V: TRBV7-3
D: NA
DNA: TGTGCCAGCAGCTTGGCCAACGGGGAGCTGTTTTTT
CDR3: CASSLANGELFF